Listed below are T cell receptor beta chains from one sample, sequenced in a study of blood T cell repertoires in COVID-19. Generated by immunoSEQ multiplex PCR, the TCRdb table keeps only in-frame clones and is missing some. In the table there are around 100,000 clones, around four fifths of which are singletons. Material for sequencing was peripheral blood. The receptors were gathered from a man in his forties or fifties with active or convalescent COVID-19. The CDR3 runs from the conserved cysteine through the conserved F or W. The D gene is left open where the match is weak. Clone size is stated in some rows and not others, as once, few, many or a class when expanded.

clone size	V gene	D gene	J gene	CDR3 protein	CDR3 DNA
-	TRBV29-1	-	TRBJ2-3	CSVEDFRGASTDTQYF	TGCAGCGTTGAAGATTTTCGGGGGGCAAGCACAGATACGCAGTATTTT
-	TRBV30	-	TRBJ1-5	CAWSGSSNQPQHF	TGTGCCTGGAGTGGGTCCAGTAATCAGCCCCAGCATTTT
-	TRBV29-1	-	TRBJ1-1	CSVDTAGTEAFF	TGCAGCGTCGATACAGCAGGCACTGAAGCTTTCTTT
-	TRBV5-1	-	TRBJ1-2	CASSLSRDYGYTF	TGCGCCAGCAGCTTGTCACGGGACTATGGCTACACCTTC
-	TRBV10-3	TRBD1	TRBJ2-3	CAISESPGGFATDTQYF	TGTGCCATCAGTGAGTCTCCAGGGGGCTTTGCGACAGATACGCAGTATTTT
-	TRBV9	TRBD2	TRBJ2-7	CASSASGTTYEQYF	TGTGCCAGCAGCGCCTCAGGGACTACCTACGAGCAGTACTTC
-	TRBV11-2	TRBD1	TRBJ1-2	CASSVQGRNGYTF	TGTGCCAGCAGCGTACAGGGGCGGAATGGCTACACCTTC
-	TRBV6-6	TRBD1	TRBJ1-5	CASSQQGRQPQHF	TGTGCCAGCAGCCAACAGGGGCGGCAGCCCCAGCATTTT
-	TRBV18	TRBD1	TRBJ2-7	CASSRQGASYEQYF	TGTGCCAGCTCAAGACAGGGGGCCTCCTACGAGCAGTACTTC
-	TRBV18	-	TRBJ1-1	CASSPPLAATTEAFF	TGTGCCAGCTCACCACCGTTAGCGGCGACCACTGAAGCTTTCTTT
-	TRBV11-2	-	TRBJ1-2	CASSSRIDSYGYTF	TGTGCCAGCAGCTCAAGGATAGACAGCTATGGCTACACCTTC
-	TRBV6-6	TRBD2	TRBJ2-5	CASSRRLLRTSGRAKETQYF	TGTGCCAGCAGTCGCCGCCTCCTTCGGACTAGCGGGAGGGCCAAGGAGACCCAGTACTTC
-	TRBV30	-	TRBJ1-5	CAWSSGRGGQPQHF	TGTGCCTGGAGTTCGGGGAGAGGGGGTCAGCCCCAGCATTTT
once	TRBV4-1	-	TRBJ1-1	CASSQGGREAFF	TGCGCCAGCAGCCAAGGGGGGAGGGAAGCTTTCTTT
-	TRBV7-8	TRBD1	TRBJ1-4	CASSSRGQIATNEKLFF	TGTGCCAGCAGCTCAAGGGGGCAGATTGCAACTAATGAAAAACTGTTTTTT
-	TRBV5-1	TRBD1	TRBJ2-7	CASSSETGDYEQYF	TGCGCCAGCAGCTCAGAGACAGGGGACTACGAGCAGTACTTC
-	TRBV5-8	-	TRBJ1-5	CASSRGLVQPQHF	TGTGCCAGCAGCAGGGGGTTGGTTCAGCCCCAGCATTTT
-	TRBV2	TRBD2	TRBJ2-2	CASRGLAGNTGELFF	TGTGCCAGCAGGGGACTAGCGGGAAACACCGGGGAGCTGTTTTTT
-	TRBV24-1	-	TRBJ2-3	CATSELDSSSSDTQYF	TGTGCCACCAGTGAATTGGATAGCTCTTCGTCAGATACGCAGTATTTT
-	TRBV5-5	-	TRBJ2-3	CASSLGPGSTDTQYF	TGTGCCAGCAGCTTGGGGCCGGGTTCCACAGATACGCAGTATTTT
-	TRBV28	TRBD1	TRBJ1-3	CASRGDRARNTIYF	TGTGCCAGCAGGGGAGACAGGGCCAGAAACACCATATATTTT
-	TRBV19	TRBD1	TRBJ1-5	CASSPGQAQPQHF	TGTGCCAGTAGTCCGGGACAGGCTCAGCCCCAGCATTTT
-	TRBV12-3/TRBV12-4	-	TRBJ1-3	CASLGGNTIYF	TGTGCCAGTCTAGGCGGAAACACCATATATTTT
once	TRBV24-1	TRBD1	TRBJ1-4	CATSDGQGLNEKLFF	TGTGCCACCAGTGATGGACAGGGCCTTAATGAAAAACTGTTTTTT
once	TRBV19	-	TRBJ2-2	CASSIDRGNTGELFF	TGTGCCAGTAGTATAGATAGGGGGAACACCGGGGAGCTGTTTTTT
-	TRBV29-1	-	TRBJ1-3	CSVARLSSGNTIYF	TGCAGCGTCGCAAGACTTTCGTCGGGAAACACCATATATTTT
many	TRBV27	TRBD1	TRBJ2-1	CASSVTGPGNEQFF	TGTGCCAGCAGTGTGACAGGGCCGGGGAATGAGCAGTTCTTC
-	TRBV5-5	-	TRBJ1-5	CASSWRDNQPQHF	TGTGCCAGCAGCTGGCGGGACAATCAGCCCCAGCATTTT
-	TRBV19	TRBD1	TRBJ1-4	CASKAKDRASNEKLFF	TGTGCCAGTAAAGCTAAGGACAGGGCTTCGAATGAAAAACTGTTTTTT
few	TRBV5-1	-	TRBJ1-6	CASSLDRGIDSPLHF	TGCGCCAGCAGCTTGGATAGAGGGATTGATTCACCCCTCCACTTT
-	TRBV19	-	TRBJ1-2	CASSSAGRGGYGYTF	TGTGCCAGTAGCTCGGCCGGGAGGGGTGGGTATGGCTACACCTTC
-	TRBV27	TRBD1	TRBJ2-3	CASRGDRGLSTDTQYF	TGTGCCAGCAGGGGGGACAGGGGGCTTAGCACAGATACGCAGTATTTT
-	TRBV6-1	-	TRBJ1-5	CASRFQGLSQPQHF	TGTGCCAGCAGATTCCAGGGGTTGAGTCAGCCCCAGCATTTT
-	TRBV6-5	-	TRBJ1-6	CASSLLSGSSPLHF	TGTGCCAGCAGTCTCCTTTCAGGAAGTTCACCCCTCCACTTT
-	TRBV3-1/TRBV3-2	-	TRBJ1-1	CASSQLEEDEAFF	TGTGCCAGCAGCCAATTAGAGGAGGATGAAGCTTTCTTT
-	TRBV20-1	-	TRBJ2-3	CSASVELGIDTQYF	TGCAGTGCTAGTGTGGAACTAGGGATTGATACGCAGTATTTT
-	TRBV30	-	TRBJ2-7	CAWSPRLGQGVEQYF	TGTGCCTGGAGTCCCAGATTGGGACAAGGGGTCGAGCAGTACTTC
-	TRBV11-2	TRBD2	TRBJ2-7	CASSEGLAGDYEQYF	TGTGCCAGCAGCGAGGGACTAGCGGGAGACTACGAGCAGTACTTC
-	TRBV6-1	-	TRBJ2-7	CASSEDGGASYEQYF	TGTGCCAGCAGTGAAGACGGGGGAGCTTCCTACGAGCAGTACTTC
once	TRBV11-3	TRBD1	TRBJ2-3	CASSSKWDRGFTDTQYF	TGTGCCAGCAGCTCCAAGTGGGACAGGGGATTCACAGATACGCAGTATTTT